The 21 T cell receptor beta chains in this list originate from one sample, sequenced in a study of CD8 T cells in ankylosing spondylitis. Whole-study findings and limits: Ankylosing spondylitis blood appeared to be characterized by a TCR beta motif of several highly homologous variants.

TCRdb used MiXCR to reprocess the 5' RACE reads, holding one entry per CDR3 protein. Altogether around 440,000 distinct CDR3 sequences are present, about 15% being singletons, with the ten largest covering under 1.2%. The antigens for these receptors are not known. Sequencing used blood, either unsorted or a sorted T cell fraction (not recorded which). The receptors here all came from a male donor with ankylosing spondylitis.

This clonotype was detected only a few times. The J gene is TRBJ2-3, the V gene TRBV6-2 or TRBV6-3; D may match TRBD1 or TRBD2 (5 bases each). CDR3 length equals 16 residues. Deletions cut 4 bases from V and 2 bases from J, with 16 bases between. Germline CDR1 and CDR2: MNHEY and SVGEGT. The CDR3 DNA reads as TGTGCCAGCAGTTGGCAGCCCGGGACCGTCACAGATACGCAGTATTTT. This sequence encodes CASSWQPGTVTDTQYF.

The chain joins TRBV5-1 to TRBJ2-7; 12 bases map to TRBD2. CDR1 is SGHRS, CDR2 YFSETQ, per germline. Germline trimming cut 3 bases from V and 5 bases from J; bases unmatched to any gene: 3. The CDR3 length is 14 residues. The CDR3 here is CASSWTSGTDEQYF. The CDR3 DNA reads as TGCGCCAGCAGCTGGACTAGCGGGACGGACGAGCAGTACTTC.

J is TRBJ2-2 and V is TRBV7-6; TRBD1 aligns across 8 bases. There are 15 residues in the CDR3. Germline CDR1 reads SGHVS; CDR2 reads FNYEAQ. V lost 2 bases and J lost 5; bases outside the gene matches: 4. CDR3 sequence: CASSLRQGATGELFF. The CDR3, as DNA: TGTGCCAGCAGCTTACGGCAGGGGGCGACCGGGGAGCTGTTTTTT.

V is TRBV12-3 or TRBV12-4 and J is TRBJ1-2; a possible D gene is TRBD1 (5 bases). With 2 bases removed from V and 7 bases from J, the gap between germline ends came to 8 bases. The CDR3 covers 12 residues. CDR3 sequence reads: CASSLMQGGYTF. CDR3 bases: TGTGCCAGCAGTTTAATGCAGGGTGGCTACACCTTC.

This clonotype was counted between two and nine times. The J gene is TRBJ1-2, the V gene TRBV3-1; D is ambiguous. CDR1 is LGHDT and CDR2 is YNNKEL in the germline V gene (reference sequence). This CDR3 contains 14 residues. The V end was cut by 2 bases, the J end by 8 bases, with 15 bases between. This chain's CDR3 is CASSQQDGFGGYTF. The CDR3 DNA reads as TGTGCCAGCAGCCAACAAGACGGTTTCGGAGGCTACACCTTC. Complete variable domain (other parts from reference TRBV3-1 and TRBJ1-2): DTAVSQTPKYLVTQMGNDKSIKCEQNLGHDTMYWYKQDSKKFLKIMFSYNNKELIINETVPNRFSPKSPDKAHLNLHINSLELGDSAVYFCASSQQDGFGGYTFGSGTRLTVV.

This clonotype has only a few counts. The chain couples TRBV20-1 to TRBJ2-7; 12 bases are a match to TRBD2. The CDR3 is 14 residues long. CDR1 and CDR2 from the germline V gene are DFQATT and SNEGSKA (reference sequence). J lost 7 bases, V lost 2 bases, and 6 bases had no gene match. CDR3 nucleotide sequence: TGCAGTGCTAGACTAGCGGGAGGGCCGGGTGAGCAGTACTTC. It is translated as CSARLAGGPGEQYF.

J is TRBJ2-5 and V is TRBV7-9; TRBD1 matches 7 bases. V was pared by 4 bases and J by 1 base, with 3 bases of the junction left unmatched. Looked up from germline, CDR1 is SEHNR and CDR2 is FQNEAQ (reference sequence). This CDR3 has 14 residues. CDR3 loop: CASSSGTVQETQYF. In DNA, the CDR3 is TGTGCCAGCAGCTCGGGGACAGTCCAAGAGACCCAGTACTTC.

The chain joins TRBV5-1 to TRBJ2-2; 11 bases agree with TRBD2. CDR1 and CDR2 from the germline V gene are SGHRS and YFSETQ. V gave up 1 base and J gave up 5 bases; unmatched junction bases: 4. There are 16 residues in the CDR3. The CDR3 sequence is CASSLTLAGGTGELFF. CDR3 nucleotide sequence: TGCGCCAGCAGCTTGACCCTAGCGGGGGGAACCGGGGAGCTGTTTTTT.

The table lists this clonotype with a few counts. This chain connects TRBV3-1 to TRBJ1-6; D call uncertain. V gave up 1 base and J gave up 9 bases, with 7 bases separating them. The CDR3 sequence is 13 residues long. In germline, CDR1 is LGHDT, CDR2 YNNKEL (reference sequence). CDR3 in amino acids: CASSQVRISPLHF. CDR3 nucleotides: TGTGCCAGCAGCCAAGTACGAATTTCACCCCTCCACTTT.

The chain couples TRBV29-1 to TRBJ2-3; no clear D gene. This CDR3 contains 14 residues. Germline V gives CDR1 SQVTM, CDR2 ANQGSEA. V was cut by 4 bases and J by 0 bases, with 11 bases left in between. CDR3 sequence reads: CSVAPLGSTDTQYF. The CDR3 nucleotides are TGCAGCGTTGCCCCGCTAGGGAGCACAGATACGCAGTATTTT.

The table lists this clonotype with a count of one. The rearrangement links TRBV19 to TRBJ1-4, with 11 nucleotides matching TRBD1. The CDR3 has 13 amino acids. The J segment lost 8 bases and the V segment lost 9 bases, leaving 5 bases of the junction unmatched. Germline assignment: CDR1 LNHDA and CDR2 SQIVND (reference sequence). CDR3 nucleotide sequence: TGTGCCAGCAGGACAGGGGGCCAGGAAAAACTGTTTTTT. It translates to CASRTGGQEKLFF.

The J gene is TRBJ2-7, the V gene TRBV3-1, with unresolved D. This CDR3 contains 13 residues. The germline V gene encodes CDR1 LGHDT and CDR2 YNNKEL (reference sequence). Trimming took off 6 bases at V and 4 bases at J, with 13 bases between the two ends. CDR3 coding DNA: TGTGCCAGCAGGGAGTCTAGAGCATACGAGCAGTACTTC. As protein: CASRESRAYEQYF.

This clonotype turned up a few times. The chain links TRBV10-3 to TRBJ1-1; TRBD1 aligns across 7 bases. Germline V gene sequence: CDR1 ENHRY, CDR2 SYGVKD. CDR3 length: 13 residues. V shed 7 bases, J shed 3 bases, and the junction held 5 bases outside the gene matches. As DNA, the CDR3 is TGTGCCATCACGCAGGGGGAGGACACTGAAGCTTTCTTT. Translated: CAITQGEDTEAFF.

This clonotype has a handful of counts. V and J are TRBV9 and TRBJ1-5; D not resolved. V dropped 3 bases and J dropped 1 base, with 8 bases sitting between them. Germline V gene data show CDR1 as SGDLS and CDR2 as YYNGEE. This CDR3 comprises 14 residues. This chain's CDR3 is CASSAYGSNQPQHF. CDR3 nucleotide sequence: TGTGCCAGCAGCGCCTACGGGAGCAATCAGCCCCAGCATTTT.

The CDR3 sequence is CASSEDRGGKETQYF. The CDR3 DNA is TGTGCCAGCAGTGAAGATCGGGGCGGTAAAGAGACCCAGTACTTC. The chain is built from TRBV2 and TRBJ2-5, with D possibly being TRBD1 or TRBD2 (5 bases each). Germline-derived CDR1 and CDR2 are SNHLY and FYNNEI. The CDR3 loop spans 15 amino acids. The V and J ends lost 1 base and 3 bases respectively, with 12 bases between them.

V gene TRBV6-5 combines with J gene TRBJ2-6; D perhaps matches TRBD2 (7 bases). V was cut by 4 bases and J by 3 bases, with 13 bases left in between. The V gene's germline CDR1 is MNHEY and CDR2 SVGAGI. This CDR3 is 16 amino acids long. The CDR3 DNA sequence: TGTGCCAGCAGTTTAGGGGGAGGGTTTGGGGCCAACGTCCTGACTTTC. Its protein is CASSLGGGFGANVLTF.

This clonotype was observed a few times. The V gene is TRBV20-1, the J gene TRBJ1-2; 9 nucleotides line up with TRBD1. This CDR3 is 16 amino acids long. CDR1 is DFQATT, CDR2 SNEGSKA, per germline (reference sequence). V lost 3 bases, J lost 4 bases, and 12 bases stayed unmatched. The CDR3 DNA sequence: TGCAGTGCTAGGGGGGACAGGGCCCTCTGGGGCTATGGCTACACCTTC. Protein: CSARGDRALWGYGYTF.

This clonotype was counted a few times. The rearrangement links TRBV30 to TRBJ2-2; 9 bases are shared with TRBD1. The CDR3 consists of 15 residues. Germline assignment: CDR1 GTSNPN and CDR2 SVGIG (reference sequence). V shed 2 bases and J 0 bases; nucleotides not matched to a gene: 1. CDR3 region: CAWSTGGANTGELFF. Written as DNA, the CDR3 is TGTGCCTGGAGTACAGGGGGCGCGAACACCGGGGAGCTGTTTTTT.

This clonotype was recorded only once. The CDR3 DNA reads as TGTGCCAGTAGTATAGTCGACCCCAGGACAGGGATGAGGTCTGGGGCCAACGTCCTGACTTTC. It translates to CASSIVDPRTGMRSGANVLTF. This chain connects TRBV19 to TRBJ2-6; 8 bases are a match to TRBD1. Germline trimming cut 1 base from V and 1 base from J; bases unmatched to any gene: 15. Germline CDR1 reads LNHDA; CDR2 reads SQIVND (reference sequence). CDR3 length equals 21 residues.

This clonotype occurred many times. This CDR3 is CASSAGTSSYNEQFF. In DNA, the CDR3 is TGTGCCAGCAGCGCCGGGACCAGTTCCTACAATGAGCAGTTCTTC. The chain employs TRBV9 and TRBJ2-1; D tentatively reads TRBD1 or TRBD2 (5 bases each). The CDR3 totals 15 residues. CDR1 and CDR2 from the germline V gene are SGDLS and YYNGEE. Deletions cut 3 bases from V and 1 base from J, with 11 bases between.

This clonotype appeared a few times. The genes are TRBV20-1 and TRBJ1-5, with D perhaps TRBD1 (5 bases). CDR3 size: 14 residues. Germline CDR1 reads DFQATT; CDR2 reads SNEGSKA (reference sequence). Trimming shortened V by 0 bases and J by 9 bases, and 15 bases separated the two germline ends. CDR3 coding DNA: TGCAGTGCTAGAGAGGGGCAAACTAATACGCCCCAGCATTTT. Translation: CSAREGQTNTPQHF.